These 18 T cell receptor beta chains share one sample of origin, sequenced in a study of response to subunit inactivated influenza vaccine. TCRdb recomputed calls from the RT-PCR reads with MiXCR, one row per CDR3 protein. This sample carries about 780,000 distinct CDR3 sequences, roughly 18% of them seen once, and the ten largest clones take 11%. The specimen comprised PBMCs from blood, sampled 5 days after vaccination. All receptors come from a man aged 50-60 years who received an inactivated influenza vaccine.

The rearrangement links TRBV27 to TRBJ2-5; D gene ambiguous. This CDR3 region has 13 residues. V lost 4 bases, J lost 1 base, and 7 bases lay in between. Germline-derived CDR1 and CDR2 are MNHEY and SMNVEV (reference sequence). The CDR3 bases are TGTGCCAGCAGTTACGCCCCCCAAGAGACCCAGTACTTC. Residues: CASSYAPQETQYF.

This clonotype was seen ten or more times. The genes are TRBV18 and TRBJ2-1; no clear D. CDR3 length: 12 residues. Per germline, CDR1 KGHSH and CDR2 LQKENI. The V end lost 2 bases, the J end lost 8 bases, and 7 bases lay between the germline ends. CDR3 sequence reads: CASSPVRDEQFF. The CDR3 DNA reads TGTGCCAGCTCACCAGTCCGGGATGAGCAGTTCTTC.

The V and J genes are TRBV6-2 or TRBV6-3 and TRBJ2-1, with 8 positions matching TRBD1. Trimming at V came to 5 bases and at J to 2 bases, leaving 8 bases not matched to a gene. The V gene's germline CDR1 is MNHEY and CDR2 SVGEGT. The length of the CDR3 is 16 residues. For the CDR3, the DNA is TGTGCCAGCAGTAACCCAGACAGGGGTCCCTACAATGAGCAGTTCTTC. This translates into CASSNPDRGPYNEQFF.

The CDR3 DNA reads as TGTGCCAGCAGTTCAGCCGGGACTAGCGGGGAGCCGCGGGACAATGAGCAGTTCTTC. This codes for CASSSAGTSGEPRDNEQFF. This chain uses TRBV28 with TRBJ2-1; 13 bases fit TRBD2. V lost 4 bases and J lost 5; bases outside the gene matches: 14. The CDR3 loop spans 19 amino acids. From germline, CDR1 is MDHEN and CDR2 SYDVKM.

The chain is built from TRBV10-3 and TRBJ2-5; 8 positions match TRBD1. J was trimmed by 5 bases and V by 6 bases; bases with no gene match: 5. The germline V gene has CDR1 ENHRY and CDR2 SYGVKD. CDR3 length: 13 amino acids. This CDR3 is CAIRGQGFETQYF. CDR3 bases: TGTGCCATCAGAGGACAGGGCTTCGAGACCCAGTACTTC.

This sequence joins TRBV9 and TRBJ2-1; D gene ambiguous. CDR1 and CDR2 (germline): SGDLS, YYNGEE. The CDR3 runs to 15 residues. Between the trimmed V and J ends, which lost 0 bases and 0 bases, there was a span of 7 bases. The CDR3 spells CASSVVTVSYNEQFF. CDR3 nucleotides: TGTGCCAGCAGCGTAGTCACAGTCTCCTACAATGAGCAGTTCTTC.

The chain joins TRBV20-1 to TRBJ1-1; D ambiguous. Trimming left V 0 bases short and J 0 bases short, with 5 bases between. Per the germline V gene, CDR1 is DFQATT and CDR2 is SNEGSKA (reference sequence). There are 13 residues in the CDR3. Written as DNA, the CDR3 is TGCAGTGCTAGAGAGATCATGAACACTGAAGCTTTCTTT. Translated: CSAREIMNTEAFF.

This clonotype was found a few times. This chain uses TRBV11-2 with TRBJ2-2; D remains ambiguous. Trimming removed 5 bases at V and 2 bases at J, with 21 bases between. CDR1 is SGHAT, CDR2 FQNNGV, per germline. This CDR3 is 18 amino acids long. The CDR3 here is CASSASHGRSENTGELFF. Here the CDR3 DNA reads TGTGCCAGCAGCGCCAGCCACGGACGGAGCGAAAACACCGGGGAGCTGTTTTTT.

V usage is TRBV20-1 and J usage is TRBJ2-1; D gene uncertain. Germline V gene sequence: CDR1 DFQATT, CDR2 SNEGSKA (reference sequence). V was shortened by 6 bases and J by 4 bases, with 10 bases between the two germline ends. The CDR3 consists of 12 residues. The CDR3 bases are TGCAGTGCACTCCCCAGATACAATGAGCAGTTCTTC. This codes for CSALPRYNEQFF.

The V and J genes are TRBV6-1 and TRBJ1-4, with D perhaps TRBD1 (6 bases). The length of the CDR3 is 15 residues. CDR1 MNHNS and CDR2 SASEGT come from the germline V gene. Trimming pared 6 bases from V and 0 bases from J, leaving 11 bases between. This CDR3 reads CASRVRGSTNEKLFF. In DNA form, the CDR3 reads TGTGCCAGCAGAGTCAGGGGTTCAACTAATGAAAAACTGTTTTTT.

In the case of this clonotype: At one end the junction does not follow the germline gene, possibly because of a read error. The chain is built from TRBV28 and TRBJ2-7; the match to TRBD2 covers 8 bases. This CDR3 is built from 14 residues. The germline V gene encodes CDR1 MDHEN and CDR2 SYDVKM. Here the CDR3 reads CASKKAGDPYEQHF. The CDR3 nucleotides read TGTGCCAGCAAAAAAGCGGGGGACCCCTACGAGCAGCACTTC.

This chain uses TRBV5-6 with TRBJ2-3, with TRBD2 matching over 7 bases. J lost 13 bases, V lost 4 bases, and 12 bases had no gene match. Germline V CDR1 and CDR2: SGHDT, YYEEEE. The CDR3 extends over 13 amino acids. CDR3 sequence (DNA): TGTGCCAGCAGCAGCCTGGGTCTAGCGGCGAAGTATTTT. It is translated as CASSSLGLAAKYF.

This clonotype turned up a few times. This chain connects TRBV2 to TRBJ1-1, with 7 bases matching TRBD1. CDR1 and CDR2 (germline): SNHLY, FYNNEI. V lost 5 bases and J lost 5; bases outside the gene matches: 8. This CDR3 has 14 amino acids. Written as DNA, the CDR3 is TGTGCCAGCAGTATTCAGGGGGGAAGGACTGAAGCTTTCTTT. It codes for CASSIQGGRTEAFF.

V and J are TRBV30 and TRBJ1-1; no clear D. This CDR3 has 12 amino acids. Between the trimmed V and J ends, which lost 0 bases and 8 bases, there was a span of 10 bases. The germline gives CDR1 GTSNPN, CDR2 SVGIG (reference sequence). The CDR3 loop reads CAWSVPYKEAFF. CDR3 bases: TGTGCCTGGAGTGTACCTTATAAAGAAGCTTTCTTT.

This clonotype was counted between two and nine times. This chain uses TRBV4-3 with TRBJ2-7; D call uncertain. The CDR3 runs 15 residues. Between the trimmed V and J ends, which lost 1 base and 0 bases, there was a span of 10 bases. Germline CDR1 is LGHNA and CDR2 is YSLEER. CDR3 nucleotides: TGCGCCAGCAGCCAAGGGTGGGGAATCTCCTACGAGCAGTACTTC. It yields the protein CASSQGWGISYEQYF.

V is TRBV11-2 and J is TRBJ2-1, with 7 bases that match TRBD1. Per germline, CDR1 SGHAT and CDR2 FQNNGV. The CDR3 sequence is 19 residues long. The V gene end was trimmed by 4 bases and the J gene end by 5 bases; junction bases not matched to a gene: 20. The CDR3, as DNA: TGTGCCAGCAGCTCCCGCCGAAGACAGGGACGATACCTTAACAATGAGCAGTTCTTC. It codes for CASSSRRRQGRYLNNEQFF.

This clonotype appeared a few times. V gene TRBV7-2 combines with J gene TRBJ2-2; 8 bases map to TRBD2. The CDR3 loop spans 16 amino acids. CDR1 is SGHTA, CDR2 FQGNSA, per germline. The V segment lost 1 base and the J segment 7 bases; nucleotides outside the gene matches: 8. This CDR3 is CASSLVGGAEGGELFF. Here the CDR3 DNA reads TGTGCCAGCAGCTTAGTCGGGGGGGCCGAAGGCGGGGAGCTGTTTTTT. The variable domain in full, with the rest retrieved from reference TRBV7-2 and TRBJ2-2, is GAGVSQSPSNKVTEKGKDVELRCDPISGHTALYWYRQSLGQGLEFLIYFQGNSAPDKSGLPSDRFSAERTGGSVSTLTIQRTQQEDSAVYLCASSLVGGAEGGELFFGEGSRLTVL.

V usage is TRBV10-3 and J usage is TRBJ2-7; no reliable D call. The CDR3 covers 12 residues. CDR1 and CDR2 from the germline V gene are ENHRY and SYGVKD. The V end was cut by 5 bases, the J end by 0 bases, with 5 bases between. The CDR3, as DNA: TGTGCCATCAGTTCTTCCTCCTACGAGCAGTACTTC. Translating gives CAISSSSYEQYF.